This T cell receptor beta chain was observed in a study of cytotoxic CD8 clonotypes in ibrutinib-treated CLL. Across the whole study: The study recorded mean values of around 250,000 productive templates and 94,082 productive rearrangements per sample. Study-wide points: Rare overall, public clonotypes shrank or held steady under therapy. At the start, clonality exceeded age-matched healthy donors and followed circulating CD8+ T-cell counts. Increased clonality at ibrutinib response gave way to a return toward baseline at progression.

As to this clone: Its antigen is not identified.

Sequenced by immunoSEQ multiplex PCR; TCRdb stores in-frame clones only, minus some. The sample yields fewer than 55,000 clones, 45% to 60% seen once. CDR3 length equals 19 residues. Trimming removed 0 bases from V and 0 bases from J, with 15 bases in between. Germline-derived CDR1 and CDR2 are MNHEY and SMNVEV (reference sequence). The rearrangement links TRBV27 to TRBJ2-6; D unresolved. The TCR comes from a human donor with chronic lymphocytic leukemia. The source material was PBMCs, sampled after 24 months of ibrutinib treatment. This CDR3 is CASSLSGPGPPSGANVLTF. The CDR3 DNA reads as TGTGCCAGCAGTTTATCTGGGCCAGGTCCCCCCTCTGGGGCCAACGTCCTGACTTTC. Together with reference TRBV27 and TRBJ2-6, the CDR3 gives the full variable domain: EAQVTQNPRYLITVTGKKLTVTCSQNMNHEYMSWYRQDPGLGLRQIYYSMNVEVTDKGDVPEGYKVSRKEKRNFPLILESPSPNQTSLYFCASSLSGPGPPSGANVLTFGAGSRLTVL.